This T cell receptor (beta chain) was observed in a study of blood T cell repertoires in COVID-19. Study-level background: Some COVID-19 samples were acute and others convalescent; all came from the United States, Italy and Spain. T cells, B-cell-depleted T cells, or PBMCs supplied cDNA or gDNA.

The germline gives CDR1 SGHNT, CDR2 YYREEE (reference sequence). This CDR3 is built from 14 residues. The J segment lost 2 bases and the V segment lost 0 bases, leaving 0 bases of the junction unmatched. As originally analysed: Researchers report that nucleated cell counts were estimated from reference gene primer amplification. Assay used: immunoSEQ multiplex PCR; TCRdb lists only in-frame clones, some missing. That table gives V, J and clone size, and the DNA gave D and trimming. This table has fewer than 60,000 clones, around 79% appearing once. Material for sequencing was peripheral blood. The TCR comes from a man between 65 and 79 years old with acute or convalescent COVID-19. The gene calls are TRBV5-4 and TRBJ2-5; 8 bases are a match to TRBD2. CDR3 DNA: TGTGCCAGCAGCTTGGCGGGAGGGCAAGAGACCCAGTACTTC. This sequence encodes CASSLAGGQETQYF.